This is a list of T cell receptor beta chains from one sample in a study of T-cell memory formation after mild COVID-19. Each CDR3 protein gets one entry after TCRdb re-called the 5' RACE reads with MiXCR. The sample records fewer than 700,000 distinct CDR3 sequences, about a fifth being singletons. The source material was PBMCs or a T cell subset sorted from them (not recorded which). These receptors were taken from an adult woman who had mild COVID-19 (a few samples of this study predate the infection). Cell type and time point are not known. Each CDR3 is given with its conserved first and last residue. Fields, in order: D gene, J gene, clone size, V gene, CDR3 protein, CDR3 DNA. The D gene is left open where the match is weak. The listing skips clone size in some rows; elsewhere it reads once, few, many or a size class.

TRBD1,TRBJ1-6,many,TRBV9,CASSYRDRVGSPLHF,TGTGCCAGCAGCTACCGGGACAGGGTCGGCTCACCCCTCCACTTT
-,TRBJ1-1,-,TRBV9,CASSARRDGLYTEAFF,TGTGCCAGCAGCGCTCGCCGGGACGGTTTATACACTGAAGCTTTCTTT
-,TRBJ1-4,-,TRBV29-1,CSVAGPATNEKLFF,TGCAGCGTTGCAGGGCCTGCAACTAATGAAAAACTGTTTTTT
TRBD2,TRBJ2-7,few,TRBV3-1,CASGVSLAGAASYEQYF,TGTGCCAGCGGGGTTTCATTAGCGGGAGCAGCCTCCTACGAGCAGTACTTC
-,TRBJ2-3,few,TRBV7-9,CATTTSANTQYF,TGTGCCACCACCACAAGCGCCAATACGCAGTATTTT
-,TRBJ2-5,few,TRBV15,CATSKYRETQYF,TGTGCCACCAGCAAGTACCGGGAGACCCAGTACTTC
TRBD2,TRBJ2-1,few,TRBV15,CATSRVLPSLGLASYNEQFF,TGTGCCACCAGCAGAGTCCTCCCCTCCCTTGGACTAGCCTCCTACAATGAGCAGTTCTTC
TRBD1,TRBJ2-1,few,TRBV7-9,CASYRGLDEQFF,TGTGCCAGCTACAGGGGGCTGGATGAGCAGTTCTTC
TRBD2,TRBJ2-7,few,TRBV25-1,CASSEGGGISYEQYF,TGTGCCAGCAGTGAGGGCGGGGGGATATCCTACGAGCAGTACTTC
TRBD1,TRBJ2-3,once,TRBV9,CASSAPGGYRTDTQYF,TGTGCCAGCAGCGCTCCAGGGGGTTACCGCACAGATACGCAGTATTTT
-,TRBJ1-1,few,TRBV9,CASSVVPVDLGTEAFF,TGTGCCAGCAGCGTAGTCCCTGTGGACCTGGGCACTGAAGCTTTCTTT
-,TRBJ1-1,-,TRBV7-9,CASSTSVGPARSEAFF,TGTGCCAGCAGCACCTCGGTGGGGCCAGCACGATCTGAAGCTTTCTTT
TRBD1,TRBJ2-5,many,TRBV7-2,CASSSAGGWETQYF,TGTGCCAGCAGTAGCGCAGGGGGTTGGGAGACCCAGTACTTC
-,TRBJ2-5,many,TRBV24-1,CATSDERTNQETQYF,TGTGCCACCAGTGATGAACGGACTAACCAAGAGACCCAGTACTTC
-,TRBJ1-5,-,TRBV7-9,CASTKDGTNQPQHF,TGTGCCAGCACCAAAGACGGAACCAATCAGCCCCAGCATTTT
-,TRBJ1-2,-,TRBV5-1,CASSERTEFGYTF,TGCGCCAGCAGCGAAAGGACAGAGTTTGGCTACACCTTC
TRBD2,TRBJ2-7,-,TRBV6-5,CASSYSTTSGTYEQYF,TGTGCCAGCAGTTACTCGACGACTAGCGGGACCTACGAGCAGTACTTC
-,TRBJ2-1,-,TRBV5-1,CASSQSPPSYNEQFF,TGCGCCAGCAGCCAAAGTCCGCCTAGCTACAATGAGCAGTTCTTC
TRBD1,TRBJ1-2,-,TRBV5-5,CASSLTGTSFGYGYTF,TGTGCCAGCAGCCTGACAGGGACGTCTTTCGGCTATGGCTACACCTTC
-,TRBJ2-1,-,TRBV5-4,CASSLTRHNEQFF,TGTGCCAGCAGCTTAACTAGGCACAATGAGCAGTTCTTC
TRBD1,TRBJ2-7,-,TRBV4-2,CASSQETGDAYEQYF,TGTGCCAGCAGCCAGGAGACAGGGGATGCCTACGAGCAGTACTTC
-,TRBJ1-2,-,TRBV19,CASSLRSNYGYTF,TGTGCCAGTAGTTTGAGATCCAACTATGGCTACACCTTC
-,TRBJ2-5,many,TRBV7-2,CASSSQAGETQYF,TGTGCCAGCAGCTCTCAGGCGGGGGAGACCCAGTACTTC
-,TRBJ1-1,few,TRBV27,CASRPRMNTEAFF,TGTGCCAGCCGCCCCCGCATGAACACTGAAGCTTTCTTT
-,TRBJ1-1,-,TRBV10-2,CASTGNWLSTEAFF,TGCGCCAGCACAGGCAATTGGTTGAGCACTGAAGCTTTCTTT
TRBD1,TRBJ2-1,-,TRBV18,CASSPEGTAYNEQFF,TGTGCCAGCTCACCAGAAGGGACAGCCTACAATGAGCAGTTCTTC
-,TRBJ1-1,many,TRBV18,CASSPGLSTEAFF,TGTGCCAGCTCACCCGGTCTGAGCACTGAAGCTTTCTTT
TRBD1,TRBJ1-3,few,TRBV7-9,CASSLRDRARGNTIYF,TGTGCCAGCAGCTTAAGGGACAGGGCCCGTGGAAACACCATATATTTT
-,TRBJ2-3,-,TRBV15,CATSRSSPRGTDTQYF,TGTGCCACCAGCAGATCGTCTCCTCGGGGCACAGATACGCAGTATTTT
-,TRBJ1-1,-,TRBV12-3/TRBV12-4,CASSPTRGAKGNTEAFF,TGTGCCAGCAGTCCCACTCGGGGGGCCAAAGGTAACACTGAAGCTTTCTTT
-,TRBJ2-1,few,TRBV29-1,CSVEERATSYNEQFF,TGCAGCGTTGAAGAGAGAGCAACCTCCTACAATGAGCAGTTCTTC
TRBD2,TRBJ2-7,few,TRBV3-1,CASSQGSLADEQYF,TGTGCCAGCAGCCAAGGGTCACTAGCGGACGAGCAGTACTTC
-,TRBJ2-4,few,TRBV4-3,CASSPRLRENIQYF,TGCGCCAGCAGCCCCCGCCTAAGGGAAAACATTCAGTACTTC
-,TRBJ2-7,-,TRBV27,CASSPRPFYEQYF,TGTGCCAGCAGCCCCAGGCCATTCTACGAGCAGTACTTC
-,TRBJ2-7,many,TRBV11-2,CASTLSDSLSYEQYF,TGTGCCAGCACTCTCTCGGACAGCCTCTCCTACGAGCAGTACTTC
-,TRBJ1-1,-,TRBV11-2,CASRSKSGNSNTEAFF,TGTGCCAGCAGATCAAAGTCCGGGAATTCGAACACTGAAGCTTTCTTT
TRBD2,TRBJ2-2,-,TRBV5-4,CASSVAGHRSPGELFF,TGTGCCAGCTCAGTAGCGGGGCATAGATCACCGGGGGAGCTGTTTTTT
-,TRBJ2-7,few,TRBV28,CASSRGHFYEQYF,TGTGCCAGCAGCCGGGGACATTTCTACGAGCAGTACTTC
-,TRBJ2-3,few,TRBV20-1,CSAPSSLTDTQYF,TGCAGTGCCCCGAGCTCCCTAACAGATACGCAGTATTTT
-,TRBJ1-5,-,TRBV27,CASSLSVAVEPQHF,TGTGCCAGCAGTTTATCGGTGGCAGTTGAGCCCCAGCATTTT
TRBD1,TRBJ2-3,-,TRBV25-1,CASSAWTGSTDTQYF,TGTGCCAGCAGTGCCTGGACAGGTAGCACAGATACGCAGTATTTT
-,TRBJ2-3,few,TRBV11-3,CASSWGGRDTQYF,TGTGCCAGCAGCTGGGGAGGCCGCGATACGCAGTATTTT
-,TRBJ1-1,-,TRBV29-1,CSVDSEQGLWIGTEAFF,TGCAGCGTTGATTCAGAACAGGGACTTTGGATAGGCACTGAAGCTTTCTTT
-,TRBJ1-1,-,TRBV3-1,CASSQDDSGAEAFF,TGTGCCAGCAGCCAAGACGACAGTGGCGCTGAAGCTTTCTTT
-,TRBJ2-3,many,TRBV7-6,CASSLDGSTTDTQYF,TGTGCCAGCAGCTTAGACGGAAGTACCACAGATACGCAGTATTTT
-,TRBJ2-1,-,TRBV24-1,CATSDLGLGSYNEQFF,TGTGCCACCAGTGATCTGGGGTTGGGATCCTACAATGAGCAGTTCTTC
-,TRBJ2-1,few,TRBV5-1,CASSTSGHPYNEQFF,TGCGCCAGCAGCACATCGGGCCACCCCTACAATGAGCAGTTCTTC
TRBD1,TRBJ1-2,few,TRBV12-3/TRBV12-4,CASSIQRQGRNGYTF,TGTGCCAGCAGTATCCAAAGACAGGGGCGGAATGGCTACACCTTC
TRBD2,TRBJ2-1,few,TRBV27,CASSDPSGGRNEQFF,TGTGCCAGCAGCGATCCTAGCGGGGGTAGGAATGAGCAGTTCTTC
TRBD2,TRBJ2-7,-,TRBV5-1,CASSSGLAVSSYEQYF,TGCGCCAGCAGCTCAGGACTAGCGGTTAGCTCCTACGAGCAGTACTTC
-,TRBJ2-1,-,TRBV4-1,CASSQGNSANEQFF,TGCGCCAGCAGCCAAGGCAACTCGGCCAATGAGCAGTTCTTC
-,TRBJ2-3,-,TRBV10-3,CAISPGGPSTDTQYF,TGTGCCATCAGTCCCGGCGGGCCTAGCACAGATACGCAGTATTTT
-,TRBJ2-3,-,TRBV5-1,CASSLEAGELHTQYF,TGCGCCAGCAGCTTGGAGGCAGGGGAGTTACATACGCAGTATTTT